These T cell receptor beta chains were read from a single sample in a study of T-cell memory formation after mild COVID-19. Each CDR3 protein gets one entry after TCRdb re-called the 5' RACE reads with MiXCR. The data show some 410,000 distinct CDR3 sequences, more than 20% seen once. The sample consisted of PBMCs or a T cell subset sorted from them (not recorded which). These receptors originate from an adult woman who had mild COVID-19 (a few samples of this study predate the infection). Cell type and time point are not known. Both conserved end residues are trimmed from each CDR3. Clone size is given for some rows only: seen once, a few or many times, or a class if the clone is expanded.

TRBV11-3	few	TRBJ2-2	ASSWGLAAHLGELF
TRBV11-2	-	TRBJ2-1	ASSLEASGGAYNEQF
TRBV7-9	-	TRBJ2-7	ASSLGVGDEQY
TRBV3-1	-	TRBJ2-2	ASSRYDRSRELF
TRBV12-3/TRBV12-4	-	TRBJ2-7	ASSLGIEQY
TRBV20-1	-	TRBJ2-7	SATTAGRGALGKY
TRBV5-1	-	TRBJ2-7	ASSFIPRTEGSYEQY
TRBV12-3/TRBV12-4	few	TRBJ2-3	ASSSSAYPTDTQY
TRBV12-3/TRBV12-4	-	TRBJ1-5	ASSFEGRGQPQH
TRBV7-6	few	TRBJ1-2	ASSLDPLGKTNYGYT
TRBV5-6	many	TRBJ2-7	ASSLAQGYEQY
TRBV4-2	few	TRBJ2-3	ASSPGQDGDTQY
TRBV6-6	few	TRBJ1-5	ASSLTDQPQH
TRBV6-5	-	TRBJ2-7	ASSTGTARNEQY
TRBV12-3/TRBV12-4	-	TRBJ2-1	ASSSGGRPNEQF
TRBV6-1	few	TRBJ2-1	ASTETVSSYNEQF
TRBV4-1	-	TRBJ1-5	ASSLTGRANSNQPQH
TRBV7-3	-	TRBJ1-6	ASSLRPGSPLH
TRBV29-1	few	TRBJ1-5	SVQTYNQPQH
TRBV5-6	-	TRBJ2-7	ASSTLISYEQY
TRBV19	-	TRBJ1-5	ASSREVRNQPQH
TRBV30	-	TRBJ2-7	AWSAGMNSYEQY
TRBV4-3	-	TRBJ1-2	ASSQSPGGGYGYT
TRBV7-6	-	TRBJ2-3	ASSHRGGTDTQY
TRBV7-9	-	TRBJ1-1	ASSEPGLRVTEAF
TRBV12-3/TRBV12-4	-	TRBJ2-2	ASSFSLTRELF
TRBV29-1	-	TRBJ2-7	SVQEAGGPYEQY
TRBV7-9	few	TRBJ1-2	ASSLEAGVVAGYT
TRBV7-9	-	TRBJ2-7	ASSLATQDYEQY
TRBV12-3/TRBV12-4	-	TRBJ2-5	ASSQRKLQETQY
TRBV12-3/TRBV12-4	-	TRBJ2-2	ASSPHSLQGKYTGELF
TRBV19	-	TRBJ1-5	ASRDPGTPVSNQPQH
TRBV20-1	few	TRBJ2-7	SAQSPLSYEQY
TRBV5-1	few	TRBJ2-1	ASSSGTSGRNNEQF
TRBV7-9	-	TRBJ1-1	ASSSTPGQGVWAF
TRBV9	few	TRBJ1-4	ASSLRDRPLGGLF
TRBV25-1	-	TRBJ1-5	ASRLGGDNQPQH
TRBV3-1	-	TRBJ1-1	ASSQEGGEAF
TRBV6-5	-	TRBJ1-2	ASCRTGGGNYGYT
TRBV5-4	-	TRBJ2-1	ASSLPPEQF
TRBV19	-	TRBJ1-1	ASSIVTTNTEAF
TRBV29-1	-	TRBJ1-2	SVEALDGYT
TRBV5-4	few	TRBJ2-7	ASSMGQGSSYEQY
TRBV29-1	many	TRBJ1-2	SVEGGLSYGYT
TRBV18	few	TRBJ2-1	ASSPRGRIII
TRBV6-1	-	TRBJ1-1	ASSEDRVRTEAF
TRBV6-2/TRBV6-3	-	TRBJ2-4	ASSYSTAGGALAKNIQY
TRBV28	-	TRBJ2-5	ASSSSPGTSVKETQY
TRBV11-2	few	TRBJ2-1	ASSLERRASYNEQF
TRBV10-3	few	TRBJ2-1	AIRDSDNEQF